The 27 T cell receptor beta chains below come from one sample, sequenced in a study of blood T cell repertoires in COVID-19. Some clones are missing from TCRdb's copy, which holds only in-frame ones; the method was immunoSEQ multiplex PCR. Of about 140,000 clones listed, approximately 88% were seen once; the top ten hold roughly a tenth. Sequences were obtained from peripheral blood. These receptors originate from a man aged 55 to 69 with active or convalescent COVID-19.

V and J are TRBV14 and TRBJ1-2; 8 nucleotides align to TRBD1. Trimming at V came to 2 bases and at J to 4 bases, leaving 9 bases not matched to a gene. This CDR3 has 16 amino acids. Germline V gene lookup returns CDR1 SGHDN and CDR2 FVKESK. The CDR3 region is CASSQHQDRVGYGYTF. CDR3 bases: TGTGCCAGCAGCCAACACCAGGACAGGGTCGGCTATGGCTACACCTTC.

The chain is built from TRBV10-3 and TRBJ2-1; 14 nucleotides align to TRBD2. The germline CDR1 and CDR2 sequences are ENHRY and SYGVKD. The CDR3 has 16 amino acids. With 5 bases clipped from V and 4 bases from J, the junction kept 4 bases outside the gene matches. In DNA, the CDR3 is TGTGCCATCAGTCCGGGACTAGCGGGGGCTTACAATGAGCAGTTCTTC. It specifies CAISPGLAGAYNEQFF.

In this sample, this clone turned up once. The rearrangement uses TRBV4-2 and TRBJ2-1; the D is unclear. The CDR3 runs to 13 residues. V shed 4 bases and J shed 3 bases, with 7 bases lying between them. The V gene's germline CDR1 is LGHNA and CDR2 YNFKEQ. In nucleotides, the CDR3 is TGTGCCAGCAGCCTCAACATCTACAATGAGCAGTTCTTC. Protein product: CASSLNIYNEQFF.

The rearrangement joins TRBV6-5 to TRBJ2-5; 11 bases line up with TRBD2. Germline assignment: CDR1 MNHEY and CDR2 SVGAGI. The CDR3 contains 13 residues. Trimming took 11 bases from V and 3 from J; bases not matched to a gene: 5. The CDR3 region is CAGMTSGKETQYF. The CDR3 DNA reads TGTGCCGGGATGACTAGCGGGAAAGAGACCCAGTACTTC.

The gene calls are TRBV25-1 and TRBJ1-2, with D perhaps matching TRBD1 (5 bases). The CDR3 is 13 amino acids. The germline V gene has CDR1 MGHDK and CDR2 SYGVNS. V lost 2 bases to trimming and J lost 4 bases, with 8 bases between them. The CDR3 DNA sequence: TGTGCCAGCAGTGAAGTCGGGGGCTATGGCTACACCTTC. It yields the protein CASSEVGGYGYTF.

This CDR3 reads CASSQDWPGPYEQYF. CDR3 DNA sequence: TGCGCCAGCAGCCAAGATTGGCCAGGTCCTTACGAGCAGTACTTC. The chain is built from TRBV4-3 and TRBJ2-7; no clear D. CDR1 LGHNA and CDR2 YSLEER come from the germline V gene. Trimming stripped 0 bases from V and 4 bases from J, with 13 bases between. The CDR3 spans 15 residues.

The rearrangement joins TRBV2 to TRBJ1-5; a possible D gene is TRBD1 (6 bases). The germline gives CDR1 SNHLY, CDR2 FYNNEI. The CDR3 runs 14 residues. V dropped 5 bases and J dropped 5 bases, with 13 bases sitting between them. The CDR3 coding sequence is TGTGCCAGCAGTCCAACAGGGATGTATCAGCCCCAGCATTTT. Translated, it gives CASSPTGMYQPQHF.

This chain uses TRBV30 with TRBJ1-3; 9 bases fit TRBD1. V shed 3 bases, J shed 0 bases, and the junction held 3 bases outside the gene matches. The CDR3 runs 15 residues. Germline V gene lookup returns CDR1 GTSNPN and CDR2 SVGIG (reference sequence). In DNA form, the CDR3 reads TGTGCCTGGAGGGGACAGGGTTCCTCTGGAAACACCATATATTTT. Residues: CAWRGQGSSGNTIYF.

This chain uses TRBV7-6 with TRBJ1-2; D remains unclear. V was cut by 4 bases and J by 4 bases, with 19 bases left in between. Germline V CDR1 and CDR2: SGHVS, FNYEAQ. The CDR3 has 16 amino acids. The DNA for the CDR3 is TGTGCCAGCAGCTCAGCGAAGGTGAGGTCCACCTATGGCTACACCTTC. Its translation: CASSSAKVRSTYGYTF.

The rearrangement links TRBV5-1 to TRBJ1-2; TRBD1 aligns across 8 bases. The trim removed 4 bases at V and 6 bases at J, leaving 8 bases unmatched. Germline CDR1 SGHRS, CDR2 YFSETQ. CDR3 size: 14 residues. The CDR3 is CASSPGTGNDGYTF. CDR3 nucleotide sequence: TGCGCCAGCAGCCCCGGGACAGGCAACGATGGCTACACCTTC. Supplemented by reference TRBV5-1 and TRBJ1-2, the full variable domain reads KAGVTQTPRYLIKTRGQQVTLSCSPISGHRSVSWYQQTPGQGLQFLFEYFSETQRNKGNFPGRFSGRQFSNSRSEMNVSTLELGDSALYLCASSPGTGNDGYTFGSGTRLTVV.

CDR3: CASSVSWGGPYEQYF. CDR3 bases: TGTGCCAGTAGTGTCTCATGGGGAGGGCCCTACGAGCAGTACTTC. This chain links TRBV19 with TRBJ2-7; TRBD2 agrees at 7 bases. Trimming removed 5 bases from V and 2 bases from J; junction bases left unmatched: 9. This CDR3 comprises 15 residues. CDR1 is LNHDA, CDR2 SQIVND, per germline (reference sequence).

This chain links TRBV4-2 with TRBJ2-4; 7 positions agree with TRBD1. Germline V gene lookup returns CDR1 LGHNA and CDR2 YNFKEQ. The CDR3 contains 16 residues. The trim removed 1 base at V and 2 bases at J, leaving 5 bases unmatched. The CDR3 sequence: CASSQGQGETKNIQYF. In DNA form, the CDR3 reads TGTGCCAGCAGCCAAGGACAGGGTGAAACCAAAAACATTCAGTACTTC.

V and J are TRBV19 and TRBJ1-1; 7 bases align to TRBD1. The CDR3 consists of 13 residues. Germline V lookup: CDR1 LNHDA, CDR2 SQIVND (reference sequence). V was clipped by 4 bases and J by 7 bases; unmatched bases: 6. In DNA form, the CDR3 reads TGTGCCAGTAGTAAGACAGGGAAGGATGAAGCTTTCTTT. It yields the protein CASSKTGKDEAFF.

The rearrangement uses TRBV6-5 and TRBJ1-1, with 10 bases matching TRBD1. The CDR3 runs to 16 residues. Germline V lookup: CDR1 MNHEY, CDR2 SVGAGI. V was pared by 4 bases and J by 0 bases, with 5 bases of the junction left unmatched. DNA for the CDR3: TGTGCCAGCAGTTCTAGGACAGGGGGGCTGAACACTGAAGCTTTCTTT. This sequence encodes CASSSRTGGLNTEAFF.

V usage is TRBV5-1 and J usage is TRBJ1-1; D is uncertain. Germline V lookup: CDR1 SGHRS, CDR2 YFSETQ. The V end lost 4 bases, the J end lost 4 bases, and 14 bases lay between the germline ends. The CDR3 contains 14 residues. CDR3 sequence (DNA): TGCGCCAGCAGCGGTTACAGCATTGGCACTGAAGCTTTCTTT. The encoded protein is CASSGYSIGTEAFF.

This clone was counted once. In DNA form, the CDR3 reads TGCGCCAGCAGGCAGTGGAATTCACCCCTCCACTTT. Its protein product is CASRQWNSPLHF. This chain joins TRBV4-1 and TRBJ1-6, with D unclear. Germline V gives CDR1 MGHRA, CDR2 YSYEKL. The CDR3 totals 12 residues. V was shortened by 6 bases and J by 7 bases, with 7 bases between the two germline ends.

The chain links TRBV28 to TRBJ1-5; 11 bases are shared with TRBD1. V lost 7 bases and J lost 6; bases outside the gene matches: 8. Germline CDR1 MDHEN, CDR2 SYDVKM. The CDR3 loop spans 15 amino acids. The DNA for the CDR3 is TGTGCCAGCAAACCCGGGACAGGGGGAGGTCAGCCCCAGCATTTT. Residues: CASKPGTGGGQPQHF.

The chain links TRBV28 to TRBJ1-2, with D possibly TRBD1 on 6 matching bases. The CDR3 is 13 amino acids. Looked up from germline, CDR1 is MDHEN and CDR2 is SYDVKM. V dropped 7 bases and J dropped 8 bases, with 17 bases sitting between them. CDR3 DNA: TGTGCCAGCAATATTCCGGGACAAGGGGGCTACACCTTC. Encoded protein: CASNIPGQGGYTF.

The chain couples TRBV6-5 to TRBJ2-3, with 7 bases matching TRBD2. CDR1 MNHEY and CDR2 SVGAGI come from the germline V gene. This CDR3 is 13 amino acids long. The V and J ends lost 7 bases and 5 bases, in that order; junction bases with no gene match: 6. This chain's CDR3 is CASTGGFGDTQYF. CDR3 bases: TGTGCCAGCACGGGGGGTTTCGGAGATACGCAGTATTTT.

The V gene is TRBV27, the J gene TRBJ1-1; maybe TRBD1 (6 bases). V was clipped by 3 bases and J by 0 bases, with 14 bases between them. Germline V gives CDR1 MNHEY, CDR2 SMNVEV (reference sequence). The CDR3 is 16 amino acids. CDR3 bases: TGTGCCAGCAGTTTGGCGGGGGCGGGGGTGAACACTGAAGCTTTCTTT. It yields the protein CASSLAGAGVNTEAFF.

This clone has more than one count but fewer than ten. The gene calls are TRBV7-3 and TRBJ2-5, with TRBD2 identical over 7 bases. V was clipped by 1 base and J by 2 bases; unmatched bases: 7. Germline lookup yields CDR1 SGHTA and CDR2 FQGTGA. The CDR3 spans 16 residues. The CDR3 sequence: CASSLRGGNTQETQYF. The DNA of the CDR3 is TGTGCCAGCAGCTTAAGGGGGGGAAATACACAAGAGACCCAGTACTTC. Together with reference TRBV7-3 and TRBJ2-5, the CDR3 gives the full variable domain: GAGVSQTPSNKVTEKGKYVELRCDPISGHTALYWYRQSLGQGPEFLIYFQGTGAADDSGLPNDRFFAVRPEGSVSTLKIQRTERGDSAVYLCASSLRGGNTQETQYFGPGTRLLVL.

The chain employs TRBV6-5 and TRBJ2-2; D might be TRBD2 (6 bases). The CDR3 is 16 amino acids. V was shortened by 2 bases and J by 0 bases, with 10 bases between the two germline ends. Germline V gene lookup returns CDR1 MNHEY and CDR2 SVGAGI. For the CDR3, the DNA is TGTGCCAGCAGTTACGCCGGGGGACCGAACACCGGGGAGCTGTTTTTT. It yields the protein CASSYAGGPNTGELFF.

The chain combines TRBV7-9 with TRBJ1-1; D remains unclear. This CDR3 region has 14 residues. The germline V gene has CDR1 SEHNR and CDR2 FQNEAQ (reference sequence). V gave up 3 bases and J gave up 2 bases, with 10 bases separating them. The CDR3 DNA reads as TGTGCCAGCAGCTTTCCCCCTATAAACACTGAAGCTTTCTTT. It translates to CASSFPPINTEAFF. Based on the CDR3 plus reference TRBV7-9 and TRBJ1-1, the full variable domain is DTGVSQNPRHKITKRGQNVTFRCDPISEHNRLYWYRQTLGQGPEFLTYFQNEAQLEKSRLLSDRFSAERPKGSFSTLEIQRTEQGDSAMYLCASSFPPINTEAFFGQGTRLTVV.

The chain recombines TRBV3-1 (or the pseudogene TRBV3-2) with TRBJ2-2; D perhaps matches TRBD1 (6 bases). Germline V gene data show CDR1 as LGHDT and CDR2 as YNNKEL (reference sequence). V lost 1 base to trimming and J lost 5 bases, with 8 bases between them. The CDR3 is 14 residues long. DNA of the CDR3: TGTGCCAGCAGCCAAGTAACAGGGACCGGGGAGCTGTTTTTT. Translated, it gives CASSQVTGTGELFF.

This chain connects TRBV24-1 to TRBJ1-2; TRBD1 agrees at 8 bases. V lost 4 bases and J lost 5; bases outside the gene matches: 5. This CDR3 contains 14 residues. Germline CDR1 reads KGHDR; CDR2 reads SFDVKD. CDR3 residues: CATSDRRTGYGYTF. CDR3 DNA sequence: TGTGCCACCAGTGACCGAAGGACAGGGTATGGCTACACCTTC.

CDR3 in amino acids: CASSDRGLSGNTIYF. The CDR3 DNA sequence: TGTGCCAGCAGTGACAGGGGGCTCTCTGGAAACACCATATATTTT. The gene calls are TRBV2 and TRBJ1-3, with 8 bases that match TRBD1. CDR1 SNHLY and CDR2 FYNNEI come from the germline V gene. With 3 bases clipped from V and 0 bases from J, the junction kept 1 base outside the gene matches. The CDR3 is 15 amino acids. The variable domain in full, with the rest retrieved from reference TRBV2 and TRBJ1-3, is EPEVTQTPSHQVTQMGQEVILRCVPISNHLYFYWYRQILGQKVEFLVSFYNNEISEKSEIFDDQFSVERPDGSNFTLKIRSTKLEDSAMYFCASSDRGLSGNTIYFGEGSWLTVV.

The V and J genes are TRBV7-9 and TRBJ1-4, with D perhaps matching TRBD1 (5 bases). This CDR3 contains 16 residues. Germline V CDR1 and CDR2: SEHNR, FQNEAQ (reference sequence). V shed 3 bases and J shed 1 base, with 12 bases lying between them. CDR3 DNA sequence: TGTGCCAGCAGCTTTCCCGTCGGGGGAACTAATGAAAAACTGTTTTTT. Protein sequence: CASSFPVGGTNEKLFF.